This T cell receptor (beta chain) appears in the sequencing data of a study of T cell responses to AZD1222 COVID-19 vaccine. This clone was detected only a few times. With 6 bases clipped from V and 6 bases from J, the junction kept 14 bases outside the gene matches. CDR1 MNHNY and CDR2 SVGAGI come from the germline V gene (reference sequence). The CDR3 contains 16 residues. Sequencing used immunoSEQ multiplex PCR; TCRdb keeps in-frame clones, though not all of them. The data show roughly 170,000 clones, with approximately 94% seen just once and roughly 1.7% held by the top ten. The sequenced sample was peripheral blood, obtained 28 days after the second AZD1222 dose. This clonotype was sampled from an adult who received the AZD1222 COVID-19 vaccine. The chain links TRBV6-6 to TRBJ1-5; 7 bases are a match to TRBD1. CDR3 amino acids: CASRPNQGGSGQPQHF. CDR3 nucleotides: TGTGCCAGCAGGCCCAATCAGGGGGGTTCAGGTCAGCCCCAGCATTTT.